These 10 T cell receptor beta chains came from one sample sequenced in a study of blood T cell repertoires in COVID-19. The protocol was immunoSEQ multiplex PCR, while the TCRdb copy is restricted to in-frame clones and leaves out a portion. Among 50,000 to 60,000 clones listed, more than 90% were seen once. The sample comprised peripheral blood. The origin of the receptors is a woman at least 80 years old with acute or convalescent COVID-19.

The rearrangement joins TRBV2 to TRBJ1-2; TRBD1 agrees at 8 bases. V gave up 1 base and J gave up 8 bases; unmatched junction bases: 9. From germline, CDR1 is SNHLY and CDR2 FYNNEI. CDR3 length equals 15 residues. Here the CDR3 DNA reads TGTGCCAGCAGTGAAGAATGGGCAGGGGGCAGCGGCTACACCTTC. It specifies CASSEEWAGGSGYTF.

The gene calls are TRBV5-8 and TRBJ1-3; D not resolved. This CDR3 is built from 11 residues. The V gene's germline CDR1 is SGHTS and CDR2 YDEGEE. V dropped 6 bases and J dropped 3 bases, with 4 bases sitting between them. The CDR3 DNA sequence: TGTGCCAGCACTAGTGGAAACACCATATATTTT. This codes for CASTSGNTIYF.

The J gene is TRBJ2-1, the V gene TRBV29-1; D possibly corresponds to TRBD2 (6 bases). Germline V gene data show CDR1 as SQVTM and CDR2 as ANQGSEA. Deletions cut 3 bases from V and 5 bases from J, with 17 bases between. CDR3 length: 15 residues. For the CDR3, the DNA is TGCAGCGTTGAGAACCGACTAGTGTCTGACAATGAGCAGTTCTTC. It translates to CSVENRLVSDNEQFF.

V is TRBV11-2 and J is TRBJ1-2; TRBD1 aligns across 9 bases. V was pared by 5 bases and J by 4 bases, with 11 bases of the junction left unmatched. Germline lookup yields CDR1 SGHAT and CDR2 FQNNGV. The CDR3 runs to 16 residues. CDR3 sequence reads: CASSLPGTGIPYGYTF. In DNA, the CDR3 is TGTGCCAGCAGCCTACCGGGGACAGGGATTCCCTATGGCTACACCTTC.

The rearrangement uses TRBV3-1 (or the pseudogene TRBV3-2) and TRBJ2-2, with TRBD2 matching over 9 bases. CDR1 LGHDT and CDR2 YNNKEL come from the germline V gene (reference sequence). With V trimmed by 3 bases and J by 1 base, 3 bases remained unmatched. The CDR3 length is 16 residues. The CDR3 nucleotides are TGTGCCAGCAGCCAGAGGACTAGCGTGAACACCGGGGAGCTGTTTTTT. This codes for CASSQRTSVNTGELFF.

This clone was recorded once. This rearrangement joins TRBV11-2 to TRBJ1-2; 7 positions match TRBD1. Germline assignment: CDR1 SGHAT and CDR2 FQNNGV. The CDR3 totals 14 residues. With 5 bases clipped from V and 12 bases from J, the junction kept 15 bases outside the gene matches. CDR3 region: CASSHGGGRGLNTF. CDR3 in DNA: TGTGCCAGCAGCCACGGGGGTGGAAGGGGGCTTAACACCTTC. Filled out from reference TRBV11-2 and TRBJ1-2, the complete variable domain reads EAGVAQSPRYKIIEKRQSVAFWCNPISGHATLYWYQQILGQGPKLLIQFQNNGVVDDSQLPKDRFSAERLKGVDSTLKIQPAKLEDSAVYLCASSHGGGRGLNTFGSGTRLTVV.

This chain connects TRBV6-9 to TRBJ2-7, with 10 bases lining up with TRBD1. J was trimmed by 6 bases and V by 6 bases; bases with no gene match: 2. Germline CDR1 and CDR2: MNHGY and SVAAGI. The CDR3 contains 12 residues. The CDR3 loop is CASRDRGSEQYF. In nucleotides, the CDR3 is TGTGCCAGCAGGGACAGGGGGTCCGAGCAGTACTTC.

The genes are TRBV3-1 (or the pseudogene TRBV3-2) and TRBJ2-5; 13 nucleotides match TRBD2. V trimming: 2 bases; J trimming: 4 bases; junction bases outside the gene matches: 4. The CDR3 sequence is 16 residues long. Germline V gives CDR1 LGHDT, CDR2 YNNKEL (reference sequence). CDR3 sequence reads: CASSQRLAGGGETQYF. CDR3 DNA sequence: TGTGCCAGCAGCCAACGACTAGCGGGAGGTGGAGAGACCCAGTACTTC.

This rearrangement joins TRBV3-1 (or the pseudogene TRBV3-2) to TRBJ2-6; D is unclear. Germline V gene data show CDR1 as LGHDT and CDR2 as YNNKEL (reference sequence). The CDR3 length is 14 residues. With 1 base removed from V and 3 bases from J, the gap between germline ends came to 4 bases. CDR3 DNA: TGTGCCAGCAGCCAAGGGAGTGGGGCCAACGTCCTGACTTTC. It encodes CASSQGSGANVLTF.

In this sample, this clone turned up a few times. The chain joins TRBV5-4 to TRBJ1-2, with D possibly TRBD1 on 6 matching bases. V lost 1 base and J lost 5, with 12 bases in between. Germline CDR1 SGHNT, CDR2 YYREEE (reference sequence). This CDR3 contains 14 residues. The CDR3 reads CASSLPGTNYGYTF. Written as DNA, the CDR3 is TGTGCCAGCAGCTTGCCCGGGACAAATTATGGCTACACCTTC. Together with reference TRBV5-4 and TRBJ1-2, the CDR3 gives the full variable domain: ETGVTQSPTHLIKTRGQQVTLRCSSQSGHNTVSWYQQALGQGPQFIFQYYREEENGRGNFPPRFSGLQFPNYSSELNVNALELDDSALYLCASSLPGTNYGYTFGSGTRLTVV.